Sequencing of this T cell receptor beta chain was carried out in a study of T cell responses to AZD1222 COVID-19 vaccine. Overall study context: Investigators merged groups given second doses at roughly 4 or roughly 12 weeks. Overall study results and limits: White British donors predominated, females outnumbered males, and clonal diversity was possibly underestimated. With two AZD1222 doses given, Spike-specific TCR breadth and depth both rose.

A word on this clone: The antigen is not known.

This CDR3 region has 16 residues. Trimming removed 6 bases from V and 0 bases from J; junction bases left unmatched: 6. Germline CDR1 is SGHTA and CDR2 is FQGTGA. The data were produced by immunoSEQ multiplex PCR, yet TCRdb's version contains in-frame clones alone and is incomplete. The sample lists 130,000 or so clones; 93% were seen once. The chain recombines TRBV7-3 with TRBJ2-2; 8 positions match TRBD2. The specimen comprised peripheral blood, sampled on day 0 of AZD1222 vaccination. The sequence was collected from an adult in good health. The DNA of the CDR3 is TGTGCCAGCAGTGCCAGCGGGAGCCCGAACACCGGGGAGCTGTTTTTT. Residues: CASSASGSPNTGELFF.